This TCR beta chain was observed in a study of blood T cell repertoires in COVID-19. In the original analysis: Reference gene primer amplification in the assay estimated nucleated cell counts. TCRdb keeps only in-frame clones here, not all; method: immunoSEQ multiplex PCR. The V and J calls and clone size come from that table; D and trimming were worked out from the DNA. Among fewer than 250,000 clones listed, roughly 86% were seen once. With 0 bases removed from V and 0 bases from J, the gap between germline ends came to 9 bases. This CDR3 has 15 amino acids. Germline V CDR1 and CDR2: SGHVS, FNYEAQ. This TCR derives from a woman aged 70-85 years with active or convalescent COVID-19. This chain joins TRBV7-6 and TRBJ2-7; D gene uncertain. Sequenced material: peripheral blood. The CDR3 is CASSLAGGSSYEQYF. CDR3 DNA: TGTGCCAGCAGCTTAGCTGGCGGTAGCTCCTACGAGCAGTACTTC.